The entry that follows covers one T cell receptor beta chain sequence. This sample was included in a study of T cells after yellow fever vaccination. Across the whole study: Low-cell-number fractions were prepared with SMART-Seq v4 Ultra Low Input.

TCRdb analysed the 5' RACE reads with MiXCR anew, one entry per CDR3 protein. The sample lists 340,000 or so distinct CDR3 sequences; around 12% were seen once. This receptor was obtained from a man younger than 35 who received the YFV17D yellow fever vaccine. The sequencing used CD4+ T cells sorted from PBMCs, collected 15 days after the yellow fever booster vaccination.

The CDR3 DNA reads as TGCAGTGCTACTATACAGGTGAACACTGAAGCTTTCTTT. Residues: CSATIQVNTEAFF. The chain joins TRBV20-1 to TRBJ1-1; possible D gene TRBD1, 5 bases. The CDR3 extends over 13 amino acids. V dropped 4 bases and J dropped 0 bases, with 9 bases sitting between them. Germline V gene data show CDR1 as DFQATT and CDR2 as SNEGSKA (reference sequence).